These T cell receptor beta chains were read from a single sample in a study of response to subunit inactivated influenza vaccine. TCRdb recomputed calls from the RT-PCR reads with MiXCR, one row per CDR3 protein. The data contain 500,000 to 550,000 distinct CDR3 sequences, approximately 20% of them singletons. These same records also appear under a second study, on T cells expressing NK-cell markers.

The sequences come from CD4+ T cells sorted from PBMCs, collected roughly 12 days after vaccination. These receptors were collected from a man aged 45-65 years who received an inactivated influenza vaccine. Each CDR3 is given with its conserved first and last residue. Fields, in order: V gene, J gene, clone size, D gene, CDR3 DNA, CDR3 protein. D genes are given only for firm matches. Expanded clones get a size class; other rows say once, few or many, or leave the size out.

V: TRBV29-1
J: TRBJ2-3
size: .
D: TRBD1
DNA: TGCAGCGTTGCTCAGGGTCGACAGGGGGGAGATACGCAGTATTTT
CDR3: CSVAQGRQGGDTQYF

V: TRBV6-5
J: TRBJ2-7
size: .
D: TRBD2
DNA: TGTGCCAGCAGATTAGCGGGGACAAGCTCCTACGAGCAGTACTTC
CDR3: CASRLAGTSSYEQYF

V: TRBV18
J: TRBJ1-1
size: few
D: TRBD1
DNA: TGTGCCAGCTCACCCGGACAGGGAACGAACACTGAAGCTTTCTTT
CDR3: CASSPGQGTNTEAFF

V: TRBV18
J: TRBJ2-2
size: .
D: TRBD2
DNA: TGTGCCAGCTCACGCGGGACTAGCGGGATGGAGCTGTTTTTT
CDR3: CASSRGTSGMELFF

V: TRBV5-1
J: TRBJ2-2
size: .
D: .
DNA: TGCGCCAGCAGCCAGACAGTACTGAACACCGGGGAGCTGTTTTTT
CDR3: CASSQTVLNTGELFF

V: TRBV7-2
J: TRBJ2-7
size: .
D: TRBD2
DNA: TGTGCCAGCAGTACCCTGGGGGGGGGAGCCTACGAGCAGTACTTC
CDR3: CASSTLGGGAYEQYF

V: TRBV20-1
J: TRBJ1-5
size: few
D: .
DNA: TGCAGTGCTAGAGATACGGGGGCGACGGGGCCCCAGCATTTT
CDR3: CSARDTGATGPQHF

V: TRBV5-1
J: TRBJ2-7
size: many
D: .
DNA: TGCGCCAGCAGCCCTGGACACAACAGCGAAACGTCCTACGAGCAGTACTTC
CDR3: CASSPGHNSETSYEQYF

V: TRBV4-1
J: TRBJ1-1
size: few
D: .
DNA: TGCGCCAGCAGCCAAGGCGTACAGAGGAACACTGAAGCTTTCTTT
CDR3: CASSQGVQRNTEAFF

V: TRBV7-2
J: TRBJ2-7
size: few
D: .
DNA: TGTGCCAGCAGCTCTCTGGCCCTCGAGCAGTACTTC
CDR3: CASSSLALEQYF

V: TRBV29-1
J: TRBJ1-2
size: few
D: TRBD1
DNA: TGCAGCGCCGGACAGGGAAATAACTATGGCTACACCTTC
CDR3: CSAGQGNNYGYTF

V: TRBV30
J: TRBJ2-7
size: .
D: .
DNA: TGTGCCTGGAATCTTGACAACGGCTACGAGCAGTACTTC
CDR3: CAWNLDNGYEQYF

V: TRBV3-1
J: TRBJ2-1
size: .
D: .
DNA: TGTGCCAGCAGCCGATCCTCCTTATTTGAGCAGTTCTTC
CDR3: CASSRSSLFEQFF

V: TRBV5-1
J: TRBJ2-1
size: many
D: .
DNA: TGCGCCAGCAGCTTGGAGGCGGGGTCAGCATACAATGAGCAGTTCTTC
CDR3: CASSLEAGSAYNEQFF

V: TRBV4-3
J: TRBJ2-6
size: few
D: .
DNA: TGCGCCAGCAGCCAAGATAGGATCTCTGGGGCCAACGTCCTGACTTTC
CDR3: CASSQDRISGANVLTF

V: TRBV20-1
J: TRBJ2-7
size: .
D: .
DNA: TGCAGTGCTAAACGGGGCTACGAGCAGTACTTC
CDR3: CSAKRGYEQYF

V: TRBV5-1
J: TRBJ2-7
size: few
D: .
DNA: TGCGCCAGCAGCTTGGGTGGCATTCTTACCTACGAGCAGTACTTC
CDR3: CASSLGGILTYEQYF

V: TRBV12-3/TRBV12-4
J: TRBJ2-5
size: few
D: TRBD2
DNA: TGTGCCAGCAGTTTAGAGAAAGCGGGAAACCCCGACCAAGAGACCCAGTACTTC
CDR3: CASSLEKAGNPDQETQYF

V: TRBV9
J: TRBJ2-3
size: .
D: .
DNA: TGTGCCAGCAGCGTAATTGGATCAGCGGATACGCAGTATTTT
CDR3: CASSVIGSADTQYF

V: TRBV7-2
J: TRBJ2-1
size: .
D: .
DNA: TGTGCCAGCAGCCTCAAGAGGGATGAGCAGTTCTTC
CDR3: CASSLKRDEQFF

V: TRBV11-2
J: TRBJ1-1
size: .
D: TRBD1
DNA: TGTGCCAGCAGCTTGCTACAGGGGATCTCTGAAGCTTTCTTT
CDR3: CASSLLQGISEAFF

V: TRBV12-3/TRBV12-4
J: TRBJ1-2
size: .
D: TRBD1
DNA: TGTGCCAGCAGTGCGGACAGGCCGATTTTTGATGGCTACACCTTC
CDR3: CASSADRPIFDGYTF